This entry is about one T cell receptor beta chain. TCRdb's table, derived via immunoSEQ multiplex PCR, lists solely in-frame clones and lacks some. The data show roughly 40,000 clones, over 65% seen once. This sample stems from a study of control samples from healthy donors and cancer patients. V lost 6 bases, J lost 7 bases, and 6 bases stayed unmatched. The CDR3 loop spans 14 amino acids. From germline, CDR1 is MRHNA and CDR2 SNTAGT. The receptor was derived from a man aged 60 to 75 in good health. Sequencing was done on a sample of blood. The rearrangement uses TRBV6-4 and TRBJ1-6; TRBD1 matches at 7 bases. Written as DNA, the CDR3 is TGTGCCAGCAGCGTGACAGGGCAGAATTCACCCCTCCACTTT. Translated: CASSVTGQNSPLHF.